The 31 T cell receptor beta chains presented below share a single source sample, sequenced in a study of human T cells and chemical hapten exposure (dated by TCRdb to the early 2020s). Reading the label with the study, this specimen's time point is: patch test 3, about 24 weeks after DPC sensitization. The sample's treatment or condition, from its label and the paper: therapeutic diphenylcyclopropenone sensitization with weekly scalp DPC. The protocol used for the library was RACE. TCRdb names NextSeq 500 as the instrument used. TCRdb applied fastp at Q25 and MiXCR to the public reads, then kept only in-frame beta chains. Records with the same CDR3 protein are collapsed into one entry carrying the most frequent genes and DNA. Within this sample are about 190,000 distinct CDR3 sequences, with around 25% of them counted one time only. The ten most abundant clones make up about 2.5% of the sample. Source: whole blood, taken in connection with sensitization to the hapten diphenylcyclopropenone (DPC). The receptors were gathered from a middle-aged woman with alopecia areata. Some clones in this sample may be carry-over from other donors' samples.

This clonotype was counted many times. The genes are TRBV29-1 and TRBJ2-7, with D maybe TRBD2 (6 bases). V was clipped by 7 bases and J by 9 bases, with 22 bases between them. Germline V CDR1 and CDR2: SQVTM, ANQGSEA. CDR3 length: 13 amino acids. DNA for the CDR3: TGCAGCGCACTTGGTCTAGGGGCGGAGGGGCAGTACTTC. As protein: CSALGLGAEGQYF.

The V gene is TRBV12-3 or TRBV12-4, the J gene TRBJ2-1, with 8 bases that match TRBD1. The length of the CDR3 is 12 residues. J was trimmed by 7 bases and V by 6 bases; bases with no gene match: 2. The CDR3 coding sequence is TGTGCCAGCAGACGGACAGGGAATGAGCAGTTCTTC. Amino acids: CASRRTGNEQFF.

This clonotype was detected only a few times. V usage is TRBV27 and J usage is TRBJ2-1, with 12 bases identical to TRBD1. The CDR3 extends over 16 amino acids. Germline V gene data show CDR1 as MNHEY and CDR2 as SMNVEV (reference sequence). V trimming: 3 bases; J trimming: 15 bases; junction bases outside the gene matches: 15. The DNA for the CDR3 is TGTGCCAGCAGTTTTAGCTCGGGACAGGGGGCTACTAGCTGGTTCTTC. Protein product: CASSFSSGQGATSWFF.

The rearrangement joins TRBV20-1 to TRBJ2-6; the D gene is possibly TRBD1 (6 bases). With 1 base removed from V and 1 base from J, the gap between germline ends came to 17 bases. Looked up from germline, CDR1 is DFQATT and CDR2 is SNEGSKA (reference sequence). This CDR3 comprises 18 residues. The chain's CDR3 is CSARGRPTGISGANVLTF. For the CDR3, the DNA is TGCAGTGCTAGAGGGAGGCCCACAGGGATATCTGGGGCCAACGTCCTGACTTTC.

This clonotype came up a few times. V usage is TRBV29-1 and J usage is TRBJ2-7, with 9 bases identical to TRBD1. The junction had 1 base not matched to a gene; V was cut back by 2 bases and J by 5 bases. The CDR3 totals 12 residues. Germline CDR1 reads SQVTM; CDR2 reads ANQGSEA. The CDR3 nucleotides are TGCAGCGTTGAAACAGGGGGCGACGAGCAGTACTTC. Amino acid sequence: CSVETGGDEQYF.

The V call is TRBV4-1, the J call TRBJ1-5; TRBD1 matches 7 bases. The CDR3 has 15 residues. CDR1 and CDR2 from the germline V gene are MGHRA and YSYEKL. The J segment lost 4 bases and the V segment lost 5 bases, leaving 8 bases of the junction unmatched. In DNA form, the CDR3 reads TGCGCCAGCAGCTACACTTCAGGGGGGAATCAGCCCCAGCATTTT. It encodes CASSYTSGGNQPQHF.

This clonotype has at least ten counts. The CDR3 DNA is TGTGCCAGCAGTGACCCGGGACTAGTTCTTCGAAATGAGCAGTTCTTC. This translates into CASSDPGLVLRNEQFF. The chain is built from TRBV2 and TRBJ2-1, with TRBD2 identical over 8 bases. Germline V gene data show CDR1 as SNHLY and CDR2 as FYNNEI. This CDR3 spans 16 amino acids. V was clipped by 3 bases and J by 7 bases; unmatched bases: 11.

This chain's CDR3 is CASSPADGYGYTF. In nucleotides, the CDR3 is TGTGCCAGCAGCCCTGCGGACGGCTATGGCTACACCTTC. V usage is TRBV9 and J usage is TRBJ1-2, with D unresolved. The V gene lost 4 bases and the J gene lost 4 bases, with 11 bases spanning the gap. Germline loops: CDR1 SGDLS, CDR2 YYNGEE. There are 13 residues in the CDR3.

This clonotype was seen only a few times. The J gene is TRBJ2-3, the V gene TRBV20-1; 9 bases agree with TRBD2. Germline V CDR1 and CDR2: DFQATT, SNEGSKA (reference sequence). Trimming cost V 5 bases and J 2 bases; bases outside gene matches: 8. This CDR3 has 15 amino acids. The CDR3 bases are TGCAGTGCTTGGCGCGGGAGGGCCGACACAGATACGCAGTATTTT. Amino acids: CSAWRGRADTDTQYF.

The V gene is TRBV29-1, the J gene TRBJ2-5; the D gene could be TRBD1 or TRBD2 (6 bases each). Trimming stripped 5 bases from V and 4 bases from J, with 17 bases between. This CDR3 spans 14 amino acids. Germline V lookup: CDR1 SQVTM, CDR2 ANQGSEA. The CDR3 sequence: CSVRGGRFGETQYF. In DNA, the CDR3 is TGCAGCGTTCGAGGGGGGCGGTTTGGAGAGACCCAGTACTTC.

CDR3 DNA sequence: TGCAGTGCTACGGGACAGAAAGCCTACGAGCAGTACTTC. This encodes CSATGQKAYEQYF. The chain combines TRBV20-1 with TRBJ2-7; 7 bases are shared with TRBD1. J was trimmed by 2 bases and V by 4 bases; bases with no gene match: 5. The CDR3 spans 13 residues. CDR1 is DFQATT, CDR2 SNEGSKA, per germline (reference sequence).

This clonotype has just a few counts. The chain employs TRBV4-3 and TRBJ2-5; 9 nucleotides line up with TRBD1. Germline CDR1 LGHNA, CDR2 YSLEER. This CDR3 spans 16 amino acids. With V trimmed by 0 bases and J by 5 bases, 7 bases remained unmatched. CDR3 DNA: TGCGCCAGCAGCCAAGATTCGGTGACAGGGGGGGAGACCCAGTACTTC. This codes for CASSQDSVTGGETQYF.

This clonotype appeared a few times. The chain recombines TRBV27 with TRBJ1-6, with 8 bases fitting TRBD1. Per germline, CDR1 MNHEY and CDR2 SMNVEV (reference sequence). There are 16 residues in the CDR3. V lost 5 bases and J lost 7; bases outside the gene matches: 10. The CDR3 DNA reads as TGTGCCAGCAGTGCGTTAAGACAGGGGAACAATTCACCCCTCCACTTT. This gives the protein CASSALRQGNNSPLHF.

This clonotype was found a few times. The chain carries TRBV6-5 and TRBJ2-1, with 9 bases lining up with TRBD1. Germline V gives CDR1 MNHEY, CDR2 SVGAGI. This CDR3 comprises 20 residues. Trimming took 7 bases from V and 0 from J; bases not matched to a gene: 19. The CDR3 sequence is CASTFTGTGPLLSSYNEQFF. Written as DNA, the CDR3 is TGTGCCAGCACCTTCACCGGGACAGGGCCCTTATTGAGCTCCTACAATGAGCAGTTCTTC.

This clonotype was picked up many times. This chain links TRBV7-2 with TRBJ2-6; weak D call: TRBD2 (6 bases). CDR1 and CDR2 from the germline V gene are SGHTA and FQGNSA. The V gene lost 0 bases and the J gene lost 2 bases, with 8 bases spanning the gap. CDR3 length equals 16 residues. The CDR3 is CASSLASGAGANVLTF. The CDR3 coding sequence is TGTGCCAGCAGCTTAGCGTCGGGGGCTGGGGCCAACGTCCTGACTTTC.

This chain links TRBV11-2 with TRBJ2-7; the D gene could be TRBD1 or TRBD2 (6 bases each). Trimming left V 5 bases short and J 0 bases short, with 14 bases between. The CDR3 consists of 15 residues. Germline assignment: CDR1 SGHAT and CDR2 FQNNGV. The CDR3 reads CASSAIRGLSYEQYF. CDR3 sequence (DNA): TGTGCCAGCAGCGCCATCAGGGGACTCTCCTACGAGCAGTACTTC. Complete variable domain (other parts from reference TRBV11-2 and TRBJ2-7): EAGVAQSPRYKIIEKRQSVAFWCNPISGHATLYWYQQILGQGPKLLIQFQNNGVVDDSQLPKDRFSAERLKGVDSTLKIQPAKLEDSAVYLCASSAIRGLSYEQYFGPGTRLTVT.

The chain combines TRBV4-2 with TRBJ2-1, with 8 positions matching TRBD1. V lost 0 bases and J lost 8; bases outside the gene matches: 6. The CDR3 covers 15 residues. Germline CDR1 is LGHNA and CDR2 is YNFKEQ. CDR3 nucleotides: TGTGCCAGCAGCCAAGATACGGCAGGGGGCGATGAGCAGTTCTTC. Translated: CASSQDTAGGDEQFF.

This chain connects TRBV21-1 to TRBJ2-2; TRBD1, the D gene given by the table, was not confirmed from the DNA. TRBV21-1 represents a pseudogene. This CDR3 contains 18 residues. The CDR3 protein is CASSKAVVTDPSDGELFF. As DNA, the CDR3 is TGTGCCAGCAGCAAAGCAGTGGTCACCGACCCCTCGGACGGGGAGCTGTTTTTT.

The V gene is TRBV6-5, the J gene TRBJ2-7, with 11 bases lining up with TRBD1. The CDR3 consists of 15 residues. V was pared by 2 bases and J by 5 bases, with 5 bases of the junction left unmatched. Germline V CDR1 and CDR2: MNHEY, SVGAGI. CDR3: CASSYPGQGANEQYF. In nucleotides, the CDR3 is TGTGCCAGCAGTTACCCTGGACAGGGGGCCAACGAGCAGTACTTC.

This clonotype was recorded only once. The chain is built from TRBV5-6 and TRBJ2-1, with TRBD2 as a possible D gene (5 bases). Germline values: CDR1 SGHDT, CDR2 YYEEEE. The CDR3 has 16 residues. V was shortened by 7 bases and J by 2 bases, with 19 bases between the two germline ends. CDR3 sequence: CASAPLSGVPYNEQFF. The DNA for the CDR3 is TGTGCCAGCGCCCCCTTAAGCGGCGTTCCCTACAATGAGCAGTTCTTC.

By share, this clonotype ranks as medium-sized (0.01 to 0.1%). V and J are TRBV28 and TRBJ2-6; no clear D. This CDR3 comprises 13 residues. Trimming took 1 base from V and 2 from J, leaving 0 bases between them. The V gene's germline CDR1 is MDHEN and CDR2 SYDVKM. CDR3 amino acids: CASSLSGANVLTF. The CDR3 DNA is TGTGCCAGCAGTTTATCTGGGGCCAACGTCCTGACTTTC.

This chain uses TRBV20-1 with TRBJ2-1, with 9 positions matching TRBD1. The V and J ends lost 5 bases and 4 bases, in that order; junction bases with no gene match: 9. This CDR3 spans 15 amino acids. Germline CDR1 is DFQATT and CDR2 is SNEGSKA (reference sequence). The CDR3 DNA follows: TGCAGTGCTCTCCGGGACAGGGTATCTTACAATGAGCAGTTCTTC. Translation gives CSALRDRVSYNEQFF.

The V call is TRBV20-1, the J call TRBJ1-6; D unclear. Trimming took off 7 bases at V and 7 bases at J, with 14 bases between the two ends. The CDR3 is 13 residues long. Looked up from germline, CDR1 is DFQATT and CDR2 is SNEGSKA (reference sequence). The CDR3 reads CSVQDGRNSPLHF. Written as DNA, the CDR3 is TGCAGTGTACAAGATGGGCGAAATTCACCCCTCCACTTT.

This clonotype was recorded at least ten times. This chain uses TRBV20-1 with TRBJ2-1; 13 nucleotides line up with TRBD2. The germline gives CDR1 DFQATT, CDR2 SNEGSKA (reference sequence). The J segment lost 10 bases and the V segment lost 1 base, leaving 10 bases of the junction unmatched. The CDR3 consists of 16 residues. The CDR3 sequence: CSARGNPGLAGREQFF. DNA for the CDR3: TGCAGTGCTAGAGGGAATCCGGGACTAGCGGGAAGGGAGCAGTTCTTC.

This clonotype was seen more than once but under ten times. The chain recombines TRBV7-3 with TRBJ2-7, with 11 bases lining up with TRBD2. The CDR3 has 17 amino acids. Trimming took 5 bases from V and 2 from J; bases not matched to a gene: 11. The germline V gene encodes CDR1 SGHTA and CDR2 FQGTGA. CDR3 DNA sequence: TGTGCCAGCAGCCAAGACTCTGGGACTAGCGGTGCCTACGAGCAGTACTTC. Residues: CASSQDSGTSGAYEQYF. The whole variable domain, remainder taken from reference TRBV7-3 and TRBJ2-7, is GAGVSQTPSNKVTEKGKYVELRCDPISGHTALYWYRQSLGQGPEFLIYFQGTGAADDSGLPNDRFFAVRPEGSVSTLKIQRTERGDSAVYLCASSQDSGTSGAYEQYFGPGTRLTVT.

V is TRBV15 and J is TRBJ2-7; unclear D gene. The germline V gene has CDR1 LNHNV and CDR2 YYDKDF (reference sequence). Trimming cost V 0 bases and J 3 bases, with 9 bases left between them. The CDR3 runs to 14 residues. The DNA for the CDR3 is TGTGCCACCAGCAGAGACCTCGTAGGCTACGAGCAGTACTTC. Translation: CATSRDLVGYEQYF.

The chain links TRBV20-1 to TRBJ1-4; TRBD1 agrees at 9 bases. Germline values: CDR1 DFQATT, CDR2 SNEGSKA (reference sequence). Losses at the gene ends were 3 bases for V and 3 bases for J; bases not matched to a gene: 11. This CDR3 is 17 amino acids long. CDR3 sequence reads: CSASDPKRDRANEKLFF. The CDR3 nucleotides are TGCAGTGCTAGCGACCCGAAACGGGACAGGGCTAATGAAAAACTGTTTTTT.

The V and J genes are TRBV28 and TRBJ1-2; D is uncertain. This CDR3 is 12 amino acids long. V lost 8 bases, J lost 5 bases, and 12 bases lay in between. From germline, CDR1 is MDHEN and CDR2 SYDVKM. In DNA, the CDR3 is TGTGCCAGCGGTGTGGGGAGTTATGGCTACACCTTC. As protein: CASGVGSYGYTF.

In this sample, this clonotype turned up many times. The genes are TRBV6-1 and TRBJ1-2; D unresolved. The V end was cut by 3 bases, the J end by 3 bases, with 5 bases between. Germline V gene sequence: CDR1 MNHNS, CDR2 SASEGT. The CDR3 length is 12 residues. The CDR3 loop is CASSDDYYGYTF. The CDR3 coding sequence is TGTGCCAGCAGTGATGACTACTATGGCTACACCTTC.

V and J are TRBV28 and TRBJ1-1, with D perhaps TRBD1 (5 bases). The V end was cut by 9 bases, the J end by 6 bases, with 11 bases between. The CDR3 loop spans 11 amino acids. Germline values: CDR1 MDHEN, CDR2 SYDVKM. CDR3 residues: CASWAGSEAFF. The CDR3 DNA sequence: TGTGCCAGTTGGGCAGGGTCTGAAGCTTTCTTT.

J is TRBJ2-2 and V is TRBV6-5; no clear D. Germline CDR1 is MNHEY and CDR2 is SVGAGI. The CDR3 covers 13 residues. Trimming took 6 bases from V and 0 from J, leaving 5 bases between them. The CDR3 sequence: CASRFTNTGELFF. The CDR3 DNA follows: TGTGCCAGCAGGTTTACGAACACCGGGGAGCTGTTTTTT.